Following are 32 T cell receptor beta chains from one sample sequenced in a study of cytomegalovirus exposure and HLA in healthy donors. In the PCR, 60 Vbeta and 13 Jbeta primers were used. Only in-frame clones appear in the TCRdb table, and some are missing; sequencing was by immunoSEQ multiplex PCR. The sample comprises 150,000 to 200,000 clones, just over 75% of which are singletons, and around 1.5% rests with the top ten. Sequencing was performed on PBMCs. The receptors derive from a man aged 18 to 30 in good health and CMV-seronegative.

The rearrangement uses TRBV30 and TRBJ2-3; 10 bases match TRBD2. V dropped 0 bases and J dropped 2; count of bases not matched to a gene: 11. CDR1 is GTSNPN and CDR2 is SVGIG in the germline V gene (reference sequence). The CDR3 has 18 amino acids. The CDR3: CAWSVFRQRGGFTDTQYF. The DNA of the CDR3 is TGTGCCTGGAGTGTATTTCGTCAGCGGGGGGGATTCACAGATACGCAGTATTTT.

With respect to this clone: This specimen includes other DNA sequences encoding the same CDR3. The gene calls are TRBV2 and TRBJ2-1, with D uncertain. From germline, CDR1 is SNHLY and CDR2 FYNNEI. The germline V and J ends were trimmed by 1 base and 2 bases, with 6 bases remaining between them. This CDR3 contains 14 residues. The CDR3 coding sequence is TGTGCCAGCAGTGAAGAACAGACCTACAATGAGCAGTTCTTC. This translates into CASSEEQTYNEQFF.

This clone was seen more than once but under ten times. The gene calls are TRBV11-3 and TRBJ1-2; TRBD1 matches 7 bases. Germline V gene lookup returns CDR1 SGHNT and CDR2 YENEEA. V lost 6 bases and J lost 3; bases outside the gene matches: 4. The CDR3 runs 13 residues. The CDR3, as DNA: TGTGCCAGCAGTCTTGGGACAGACTATGGCTACACCTTC. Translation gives CASSLGTDYGYTF.

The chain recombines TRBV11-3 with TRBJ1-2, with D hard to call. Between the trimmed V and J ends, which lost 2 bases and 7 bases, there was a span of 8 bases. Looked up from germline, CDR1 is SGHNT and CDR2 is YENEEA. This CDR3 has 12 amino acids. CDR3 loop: CASSLSSTGYTF. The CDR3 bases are TGTGCCAGCAGCTTATCCAGTACTGGCTACACCTTC.

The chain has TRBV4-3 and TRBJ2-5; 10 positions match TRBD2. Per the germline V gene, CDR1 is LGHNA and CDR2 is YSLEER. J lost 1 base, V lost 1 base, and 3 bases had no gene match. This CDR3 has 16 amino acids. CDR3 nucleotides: TGCGCCAGCAGCCAAGTTCGGACTAGCGGCCAAGAGACCCAGTACTTC. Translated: CASSQVRTSGQETQYF.

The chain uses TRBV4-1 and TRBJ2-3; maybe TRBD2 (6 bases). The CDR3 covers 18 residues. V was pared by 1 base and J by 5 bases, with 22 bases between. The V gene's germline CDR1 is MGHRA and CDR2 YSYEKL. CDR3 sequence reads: CASSQGRLADPPGDTQYF. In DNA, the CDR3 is TGCGCCAGCAGCCAAGGTCGTTTAGCGGACCCCCCCGGAGATACGCAGTATTTT.

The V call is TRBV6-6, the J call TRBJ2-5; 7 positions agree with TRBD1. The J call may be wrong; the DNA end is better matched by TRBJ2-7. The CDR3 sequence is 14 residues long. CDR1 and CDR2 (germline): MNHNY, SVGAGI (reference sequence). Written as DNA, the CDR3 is TGTGCCAGCATCCTACACGGGACAGATTACGAGCAGTACTTC. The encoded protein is CASILHGTDYEQYF.

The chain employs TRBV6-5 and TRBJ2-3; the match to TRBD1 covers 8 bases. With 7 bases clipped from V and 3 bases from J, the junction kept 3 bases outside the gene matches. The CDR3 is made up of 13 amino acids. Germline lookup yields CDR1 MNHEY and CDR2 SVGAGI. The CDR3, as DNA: TGTGCCAGCAAAACAGGGGGGACAGATACGCAGTATTTT. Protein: CASKTGGTDTQYF.

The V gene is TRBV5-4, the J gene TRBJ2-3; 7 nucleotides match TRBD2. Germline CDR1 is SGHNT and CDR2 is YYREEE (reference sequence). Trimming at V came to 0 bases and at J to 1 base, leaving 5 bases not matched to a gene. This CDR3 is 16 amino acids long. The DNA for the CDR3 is TGTGCCAGCAGCTTGGAGGCGGGGGTCCGCACAGATACGCAGTATTTT. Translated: CASSLEAGVRTDTQYF.

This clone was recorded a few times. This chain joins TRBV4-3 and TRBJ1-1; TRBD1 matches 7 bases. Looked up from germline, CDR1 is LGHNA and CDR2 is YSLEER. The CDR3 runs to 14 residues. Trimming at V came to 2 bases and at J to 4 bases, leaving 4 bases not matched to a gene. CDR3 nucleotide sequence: TGCGCCAGCAGCCAACCTTACAGGGGCACTGAAGCTTTCTTT. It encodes CASSQPYRGTEAFF.

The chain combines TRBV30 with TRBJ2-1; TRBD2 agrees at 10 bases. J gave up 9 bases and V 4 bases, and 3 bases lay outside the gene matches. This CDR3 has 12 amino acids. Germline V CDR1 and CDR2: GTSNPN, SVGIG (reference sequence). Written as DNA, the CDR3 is TGTGCCTGGACTAGCGGGAGTAGTGAGCAGTTCTTC. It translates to CAWTSGSSEQFF.

CDR3 region: CASSLAGTSYGYTF. The CDR3 DNA reads TGTGCCAGCAGCTTGGCCGGGACTTCGTATGGCTACACCTTC. This chain links TRBV5-4 with TRBJ1-2; the D gene is possibly TRBD1 (5 bases). Trimming took off 0 bases at V and 5 bases at J, with 11 bases between the two ends. The CDR3 totals 14 residues. Germline V gene sequence: CDR1 SGHNT, CDR2 YYREEE (reference sequence).

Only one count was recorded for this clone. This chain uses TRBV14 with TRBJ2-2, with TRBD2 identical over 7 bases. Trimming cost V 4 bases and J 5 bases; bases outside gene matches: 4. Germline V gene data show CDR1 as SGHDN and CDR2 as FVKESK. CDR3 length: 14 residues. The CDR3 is CASSRAGVTGELFF. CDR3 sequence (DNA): TGTGCCAGCAGCCGGGCGGGAGTAACCGGGGAGCTGTTTTTT.

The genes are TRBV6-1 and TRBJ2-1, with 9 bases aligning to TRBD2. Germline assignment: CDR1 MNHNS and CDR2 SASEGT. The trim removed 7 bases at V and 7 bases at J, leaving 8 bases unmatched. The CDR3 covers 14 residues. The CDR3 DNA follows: TGTGCCAGCACCGGGACTAGCTGGGGAAATGAGCAGTTCTTC. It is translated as CASTGTSWGNEQFF.

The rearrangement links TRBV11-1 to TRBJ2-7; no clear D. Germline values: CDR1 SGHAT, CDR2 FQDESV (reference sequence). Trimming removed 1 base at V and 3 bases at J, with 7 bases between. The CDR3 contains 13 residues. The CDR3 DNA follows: TGTGCCAGCAGCTTAGAACTTGACTACGAGCAGTACTTC. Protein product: CASSLELDYEQYF.

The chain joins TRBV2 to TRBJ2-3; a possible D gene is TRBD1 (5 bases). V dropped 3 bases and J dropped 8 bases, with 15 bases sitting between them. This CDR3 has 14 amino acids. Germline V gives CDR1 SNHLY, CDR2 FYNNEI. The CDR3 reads CASSESRARTTQYF. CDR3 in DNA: TGTGCCAGCAGTGAGTCCAGGGCCCGAACTACGCAGTATTTT.

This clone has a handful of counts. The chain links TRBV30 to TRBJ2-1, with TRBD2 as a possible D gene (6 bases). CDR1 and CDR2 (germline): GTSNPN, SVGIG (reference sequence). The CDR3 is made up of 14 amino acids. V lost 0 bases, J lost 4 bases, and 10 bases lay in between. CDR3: CAWSVGGLYNEQFF. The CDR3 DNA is TGTGCCTGGAGTGTAGGAGGACTATACAATGAGCAGTTCTTC.

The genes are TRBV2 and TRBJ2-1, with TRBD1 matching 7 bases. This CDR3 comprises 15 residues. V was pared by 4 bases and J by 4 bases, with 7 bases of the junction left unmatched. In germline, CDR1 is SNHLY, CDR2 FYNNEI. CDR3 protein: CASSALKGAYNEQFF. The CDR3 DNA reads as TGTGCCAGCAGTGCGTTGAAGGGGGCGTACAATGAGCAGTTCTTC.

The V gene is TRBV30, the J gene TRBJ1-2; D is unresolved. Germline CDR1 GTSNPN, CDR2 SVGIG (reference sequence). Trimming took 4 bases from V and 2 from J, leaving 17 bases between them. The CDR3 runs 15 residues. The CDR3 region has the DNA TGTGCCTGGATCAATGGGGAGGGTGGGAACTATGGCTACACCTTC. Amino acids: CAWINGEGGNYGYTF.

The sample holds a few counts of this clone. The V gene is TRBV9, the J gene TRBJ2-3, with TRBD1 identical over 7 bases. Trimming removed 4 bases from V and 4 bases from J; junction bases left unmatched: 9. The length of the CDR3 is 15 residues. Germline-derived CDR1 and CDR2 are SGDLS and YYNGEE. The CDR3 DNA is TGTGCCAGCAGCCCCACAGGGGTGGCCGCAGATACGCAGTATTTT. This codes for CASSPTGVAADTQYF.

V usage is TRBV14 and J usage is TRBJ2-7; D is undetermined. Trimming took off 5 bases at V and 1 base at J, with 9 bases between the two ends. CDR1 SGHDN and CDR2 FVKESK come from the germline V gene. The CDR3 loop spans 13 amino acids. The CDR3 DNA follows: TGTGCCAGCAGCATTTACATTTCCTACGAGCAGTACTTC. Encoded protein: CASSIYISYEQYF.

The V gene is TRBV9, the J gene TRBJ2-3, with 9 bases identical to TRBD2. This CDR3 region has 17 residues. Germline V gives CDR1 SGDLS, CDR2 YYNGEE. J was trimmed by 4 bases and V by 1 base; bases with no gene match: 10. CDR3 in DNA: TGTGCCAGCAGCGTAAGTCCCGCGGGAGGGCAGGCAGATACGCAGTATTTT. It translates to CASSVSPAGGQADTQYF. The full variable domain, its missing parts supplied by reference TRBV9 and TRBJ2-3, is DSGVTQTPKHLITATGQRVTLRCSPRSGDLSVYWYQQSLDQGLQFLIQYYNGEERAKGNILERFSAQQFPDLHSELNLSSLELGDSALYFCASSVSPAGGQADTQYFGPGTRLTVL.

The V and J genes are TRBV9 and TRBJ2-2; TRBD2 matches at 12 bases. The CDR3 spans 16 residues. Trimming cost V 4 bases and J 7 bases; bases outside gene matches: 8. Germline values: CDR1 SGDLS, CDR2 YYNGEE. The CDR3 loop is CASSPGLAGRVGELFF. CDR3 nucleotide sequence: TGTGCCAGCAGCCCCGGACTAGCGGGAAGGGTCGGGGAGCTGTTTTTT.

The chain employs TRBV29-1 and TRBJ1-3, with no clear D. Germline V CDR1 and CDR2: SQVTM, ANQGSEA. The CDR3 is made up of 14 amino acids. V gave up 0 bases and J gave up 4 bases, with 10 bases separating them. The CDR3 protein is CSVEDPPGGNTIYF. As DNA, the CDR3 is TGCAGCGTTGAAGATCCTCCAGGCGGAAACACCATATATTTT.

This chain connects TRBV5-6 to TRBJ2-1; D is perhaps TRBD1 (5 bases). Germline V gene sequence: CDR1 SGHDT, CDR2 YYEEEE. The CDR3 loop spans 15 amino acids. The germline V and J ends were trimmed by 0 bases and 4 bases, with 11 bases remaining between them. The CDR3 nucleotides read TGTGCCAGCAGCTTGGCCAACCGACAGTACAATGAGCAGTTCTTC. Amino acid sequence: CASSLANRQYNEQFF.

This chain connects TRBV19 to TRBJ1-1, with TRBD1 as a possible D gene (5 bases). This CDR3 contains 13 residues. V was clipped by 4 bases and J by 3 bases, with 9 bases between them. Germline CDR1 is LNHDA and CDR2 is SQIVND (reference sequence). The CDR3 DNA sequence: TGTGCCAGTAGTAAGCAGGGTGACACTGAAGCTTTCTTT. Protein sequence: CASSKQGDTEAFF.

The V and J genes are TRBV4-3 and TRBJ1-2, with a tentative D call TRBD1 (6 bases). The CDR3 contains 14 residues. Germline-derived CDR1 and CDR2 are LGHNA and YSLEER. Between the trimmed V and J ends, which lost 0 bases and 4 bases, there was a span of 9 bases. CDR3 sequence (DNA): TGCGCCAGCAGCCAAGACCAGGGGAGCTATGGCTACACCTTC. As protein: CASSQDQGSYGYTF.

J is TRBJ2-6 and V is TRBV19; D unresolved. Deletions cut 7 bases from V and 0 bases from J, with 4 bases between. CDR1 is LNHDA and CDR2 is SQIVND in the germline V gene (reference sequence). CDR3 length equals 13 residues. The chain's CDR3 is CASIHSGANVLTF. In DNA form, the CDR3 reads TGTGCCAGTATTCACTCTGGGGCCAACGTCCTGACTTTC.

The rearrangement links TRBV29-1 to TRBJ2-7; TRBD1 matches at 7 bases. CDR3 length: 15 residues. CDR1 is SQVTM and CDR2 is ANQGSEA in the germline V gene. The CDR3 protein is CSAFDRAVGSYEQYF. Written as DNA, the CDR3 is TGCAGTGCTTTTGACAGGGCGGTCGGATCCTACGAGCAGTACTTC.

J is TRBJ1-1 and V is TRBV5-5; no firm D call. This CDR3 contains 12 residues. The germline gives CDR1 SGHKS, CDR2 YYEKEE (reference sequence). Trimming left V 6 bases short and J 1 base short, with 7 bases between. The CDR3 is CASMEGNTEAFF. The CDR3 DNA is TGTGCCAGCATGGAGGGGAACACTGAAGCTTTCTTT.

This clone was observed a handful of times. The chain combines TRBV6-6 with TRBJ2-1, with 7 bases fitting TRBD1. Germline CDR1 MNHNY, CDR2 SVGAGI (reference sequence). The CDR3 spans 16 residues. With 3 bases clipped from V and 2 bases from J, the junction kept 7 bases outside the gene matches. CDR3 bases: TGTGCCAGCAGTTATAGTACAGGGGCTCCCTACAATGAGCAGTTCTTC. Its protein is CASSYSTGAPYNEQFF.

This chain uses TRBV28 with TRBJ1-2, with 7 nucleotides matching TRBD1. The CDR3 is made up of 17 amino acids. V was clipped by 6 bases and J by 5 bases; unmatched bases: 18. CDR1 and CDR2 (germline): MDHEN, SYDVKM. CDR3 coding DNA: TGTGCCAGCAGCCCAGGGGGTAGCGCAATATTACTTTATGGCTACACCTTC. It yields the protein CASSPGGSAILLYGYTF.